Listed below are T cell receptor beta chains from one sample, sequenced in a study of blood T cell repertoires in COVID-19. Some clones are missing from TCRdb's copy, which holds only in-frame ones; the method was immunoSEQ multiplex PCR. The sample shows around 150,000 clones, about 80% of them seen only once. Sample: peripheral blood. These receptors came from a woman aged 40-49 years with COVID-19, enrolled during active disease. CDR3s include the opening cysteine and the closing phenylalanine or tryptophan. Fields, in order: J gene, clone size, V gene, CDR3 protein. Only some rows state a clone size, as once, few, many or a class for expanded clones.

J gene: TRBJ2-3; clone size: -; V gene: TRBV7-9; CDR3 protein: CASSSLAGEDTQYF
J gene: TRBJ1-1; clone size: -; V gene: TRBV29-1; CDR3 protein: CSVGHRNTEAFF
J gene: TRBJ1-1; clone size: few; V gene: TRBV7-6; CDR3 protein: CASSSNTETEAFF
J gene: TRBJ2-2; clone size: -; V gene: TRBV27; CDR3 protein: CAISDYNTGELFF
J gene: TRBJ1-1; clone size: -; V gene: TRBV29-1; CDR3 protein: CSAPGSSRVDTEAFF
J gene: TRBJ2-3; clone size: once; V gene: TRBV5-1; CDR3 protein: CASSLAGGLAGFTDTQYF
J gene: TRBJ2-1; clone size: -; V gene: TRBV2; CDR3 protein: CASRLAPVSSYNEQFF
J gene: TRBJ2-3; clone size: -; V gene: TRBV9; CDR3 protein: CASSVRDYSTDTQYF
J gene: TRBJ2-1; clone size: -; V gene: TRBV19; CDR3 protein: CASGATSNNEQFF
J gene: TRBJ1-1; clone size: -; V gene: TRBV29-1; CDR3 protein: CSVKRTGGITEAFF
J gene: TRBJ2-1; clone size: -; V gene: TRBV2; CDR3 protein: CASSPGSGNEQFF
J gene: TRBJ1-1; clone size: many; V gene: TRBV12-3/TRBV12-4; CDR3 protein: CASLGRRGTEAFF
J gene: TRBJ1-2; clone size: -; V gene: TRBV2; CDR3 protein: CASSPRRPRQGEGYGYTF
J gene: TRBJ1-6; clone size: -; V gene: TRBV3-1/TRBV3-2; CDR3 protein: CASSHRTGWSPLHF
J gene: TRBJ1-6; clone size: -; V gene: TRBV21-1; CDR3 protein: CATKGSSPLHF
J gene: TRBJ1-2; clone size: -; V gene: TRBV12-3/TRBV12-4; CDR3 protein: CASSVQGGYGYTF
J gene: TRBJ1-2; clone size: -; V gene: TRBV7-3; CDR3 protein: CASSLTGLSNYGYTF
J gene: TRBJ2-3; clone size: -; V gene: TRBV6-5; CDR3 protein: CASSFTSGKDTQYF
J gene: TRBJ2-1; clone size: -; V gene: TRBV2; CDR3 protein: CASRGQPEQFF
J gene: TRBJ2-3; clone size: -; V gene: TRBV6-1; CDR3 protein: CASSEVGVVAGGEDTQYF
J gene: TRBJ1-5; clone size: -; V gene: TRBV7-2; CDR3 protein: CASSIRGNQPQHF
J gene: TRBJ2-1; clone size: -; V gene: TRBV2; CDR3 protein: CASSGELDNEQFF
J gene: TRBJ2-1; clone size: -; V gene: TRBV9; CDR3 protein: CASSVKRGGPNEQFF
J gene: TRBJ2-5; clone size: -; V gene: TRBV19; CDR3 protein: CASTQTSLTQETQYF
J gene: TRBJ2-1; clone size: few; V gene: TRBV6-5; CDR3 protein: CASILSGGASNEQFF
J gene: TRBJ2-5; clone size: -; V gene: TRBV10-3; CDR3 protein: CASGLPTQETQYF
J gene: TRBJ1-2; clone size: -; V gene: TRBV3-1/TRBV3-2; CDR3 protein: CASSYLPGQGSPIRYGYTF
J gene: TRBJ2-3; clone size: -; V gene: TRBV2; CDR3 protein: CASVRGVRGSDTQYF
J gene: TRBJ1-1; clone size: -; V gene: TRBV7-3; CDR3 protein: CASSLRDSREAFF
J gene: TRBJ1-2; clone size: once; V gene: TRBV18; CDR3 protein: CASSLGQGRLYGYTF
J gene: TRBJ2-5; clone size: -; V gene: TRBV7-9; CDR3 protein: CASSFPPPGQGDQETQYF
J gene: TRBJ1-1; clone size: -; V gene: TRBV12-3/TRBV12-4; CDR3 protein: CASSLARTAEAFF
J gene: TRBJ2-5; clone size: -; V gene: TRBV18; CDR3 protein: CASSLSQGDSETQYF
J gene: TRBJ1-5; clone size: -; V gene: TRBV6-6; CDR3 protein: CASSYSGGTGNQPQHF
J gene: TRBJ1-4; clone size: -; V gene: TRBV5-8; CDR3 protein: CASSVTRGPLANEKLFF
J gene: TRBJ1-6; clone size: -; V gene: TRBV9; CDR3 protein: CASSVDSWNSPLHF
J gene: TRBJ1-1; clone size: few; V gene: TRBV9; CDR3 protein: CASTKGGDLGTEAFF
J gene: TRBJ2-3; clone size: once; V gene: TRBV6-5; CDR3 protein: CASSMLAGEPDTQYF
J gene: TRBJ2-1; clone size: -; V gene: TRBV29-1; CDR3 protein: CSVLLVFDEQFF
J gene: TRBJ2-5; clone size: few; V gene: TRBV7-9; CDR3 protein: CASSLLDSIKREETQYF